The 26 T cell receptor beta chains reported below all come from one sample, sequenced in a study of blood T cells in healthy people across ages. Next came a second PCR, run for about 6 to 11 cycles, which used a sample-barcoded 5' primer along with a J-beta primer mix. One entry per CDR3 protein results from TCRdb running MiXCR on the 5' RACE reads. In the table there are about 1.8 million distinct CDR3 sequences, less than 50% of which are singletons. The sequencing sample was made of blood. The source of these receptors is a middle-aged woman in good health.

V gene TRBV20-1 combines with J gene TRBJ2-3, with 9 positions matching TRBD2. The V gene's germline CDR1 is DFQATT and CDR2 SNEGSKA (reference sequence). The CDR3 length is 15 residues. V gave up 3 bases and J gave up 4 bases; unmatched junction bases: 8. CDR3 sequence reads: CSARGGGAQADTQYF. The CDR3 bases are TGCAGTGCTAGGGGCGGGGGGGCGCAGGCAGATACGCAGTATTTT.

This chain uses TRBV5-4 with TRBJ1-1; no definite D call. The V end was cut by 3 bases, the J end by 0 bases, with 9 bases between. The CDR3 runs to 14 residues. Germline V gene data show CDR1 as SGHNT and CDR2 as YYREEE (reference sequence). DNA of the CDR3: TGTGCCAGCAGCTCGGAAGTGTTGAACACTGAAGCTTTCTTT. Protein: CASSSEVLNTEAFF.

This chain joins TRBV4-2 and TRBJ1-3; 9 bases are shared with TRBD1. The J segment lost 8 bases and the V segment lost 2 bases, leaving 4 bases of the junction unmatched. In germline, CDR1 is LGHNA, CDR2 YNFKEQ. This CDR3 contains 14 residues. The CDR3 sequence: CASSQPGQGDTIYF. CDR3 DNA sequence: TGTGCCAGCAGCCAACCGGGACAGGGCGACACCATATATTTT.

Comments on this clonotype: No DNA is shown, since the ends of the CDR3 on it are uncertain; the CDR3 is the one TCRdb lists. The chain employs TRBV5-1 and TRBJ2-4; no check of the table's D call, TRBD1, against the DNA was made. The CDR3 is 18 amino acids in total, end residues counted. Germline V CDR1 and CDR2: SGHRS, YFSETQ. This CDR3 is CACSAGHQITYPQNIQYF.

The rearrangement joins TRBV5-1 to TRBJ1-2; possibly TRBD1 for D (6 bases). V lost 0 bases and J lost 6, with 21 bases in between. Germline V CDR1 and CDR2: SGHRS, YFSETQ. The CDR3 has 17 amino acids. CDR3 sequence: CASSLAGAWGDRDGYTF. The CDR3 bases are TGCGCCAGCAGCTTGGCGGGGGCGTGGGGGGATCGGGATGGCTACACCTTC.

This clonotype has just a few counts. V gene TRBV6-1 combines with J gene TRBJ2-3; 14 bases align to TRBD2. Per the germline V gene, CDR1 is MNHNS and CDR2 is SASEGT. CDR3 length: 21 amino acids. With V trimmed by 5 bases and J by 5 bases, 21 bases remained unmatched. CDR3 in DNA: TGTGCCAGCAGTCCGAAACCGGGACTAGCGGGGGTGCAAGCCCTCCTAGATACGCAGTATTTT. It codes for CASSPKPGLAGVQALLDTQYF.

In this sample, this clonotype turned up a few times. The chain combines TRBV10-3 with TRBJ2-7, with TRBD2 matching over 9 bases. The CDR3 totals 16 residues. Trimming at V came to 0 bases and at J to 0 bases, leaving 3 bases not matched to a gene. Germline CDR1 ENHRY, CDR2 SYGVKD. CDR3 loop: CAISESLAGDSYEQYF. The DNA for the CDR3 is TGTGCCATCAGTGAGTCGTTAGCGGGGGACTCCTACGAGCAGTACTTC.

The rearrangement uses TRBV27 and TRBJ2-7; D is possibly TRBD2 (7 bases). Between the trimmed V and J ends, which lost 0 bases and 3 bases, there was a span of 12 bases. The CDR3 totals 15 residues. CDR1 is MNHEY and CDR2 is SMNVEV in the germline V gene (reference sequence). The CDR3 loop reads CASSLSEGGFYEQYF. The CDR3 DNA follows: TGTGCCAGCAGTTTATCTGAGGGGGGGTTCTACGAGCAGTACTTC.

The chain joins TRBV20-1 to TRBJ1-2; a weak D match, TRBD1 (6 bases). V lost 3 bases and J lost 2, with 16 bases in between. CDR1 and CDR2 (germline): DFQATT, SNEGSKA (reference sequence). This CDR3 region has 15 residues. The CDR3 sequence is CSASSLGGPNYGYTF. The CDR3 DNA reads as TGCAGTGCTAGCTCCTTGGGGGGGCCAAACTATGGCTACACCTTC.

The gene calls are TRBV10-3 and TRBJ2-1, with 9 bases aligning to TRBD2. Unmatched junction bases numbered 9, after V lost 3 bases and J lost 9 bases. Germline-derived CDR1 and CDR2 are ENHRY and SYGVKD. This CDR3 is 15 amino acids long. As DNA, the CDR3 is TGTGCCATCAGTGACTCCGGGACTAGCCATAGTGAGCAGTTCTTC. It specifies CAISDSGTSHSEQFF.

The chain carries TRBV20-1 and TRBJ2-6; D might be TRBD2 (6 bases). Germline V gives CDR1 DFQATT, CDR2 SNEGSKA (reference sequence). The ends were cut back, 0 bases at V and 3 bases at J, with 12 bases in the middle. The CDR3 covers 16 residues. CDR3 sequence: CSAREDSGDGANVLTF. The CDR3 nucleotides are TGCAGTGCTAGAGAGGACTCGGGGGATGGGGCCAACGTCCTGACTTTC.

This clonotype was recorded a few times. The chain recombines TRBV18 with TRBJ1-5; D call uncertain. V was clipped by 2 bases and J by 6 bases, with 8 bases between them. The CDR3 consists of 13 residues. CDR1 KGHSH and CDR2 LQKENI come from the germline V gene. CDR3: CASSPGVPQPQHF. The CDR3 DNA reads TGTGCCAGCTCACCAGGTGTTCCTCAGCCCCAGCATTTT.

The chain links TRBV20-1 to TRBJ2-5; 15 bases line up with TRBD2. Germline CDR1 DFQATT, CDR2 SNEGSKA (reference sequence). V was clipped by 0 bases and J by 5 bases; unmatched bases: 4. This CDR3 contains 16 residues. The DNA for the CDR3 is TGCAGTGCTAGAGAGGGACTAGCGGGGGGCCTTGAGACCCAGTACTTC. It codes for CSAREGLAGGLETQYF.

This chain connects TRBV2 to TRBJ2-2; tentatively, D is TRBD1 (6 bases). In germline, CDR1 is SNHLY, CDR2 FYNNEI. CDR3 length equals 13 residues. Trimming cost V 2 bases and J 6 bases, with 7 bases left between them. CDR3 DNA: TGTGCCAGCAGTGAATGGGGGCCCGGGGAGCTGTTTTTT. This sequence encodes CASSEWGPGELFF.

About this clonotype: The junction departs from germline at one end; a sequencing error may be responsible. This chain uses TRBV7-2 with TRBJ2-1; the D gene is possibly TRBD2 (7 bases). CDR3 size: 15 residues. Germline CDR1 SGHTA, CDR2 FQGNSA. CDR3: CAGSLIAGAYNEQFF. For the CDR3, the DNA is TGTGCCGGCAGCTTAATCGCGGGGGCGTACAATGAGCAGTTCTTC.

This clonotype has just a few counts. As DNA, the CDR3 is TGTGCCACCAGCTACAAACCTAGCGGGAGCACAGATACGCAGTATTTT. Translated: CATSYKPSGSTDTQYF. The chain links TRBV15 to TRBJ2-3; 8 bases match TRBD2. Germline lookup yields CDR1 LNHNV and CDR2 YYDKDF (reference sequence). The CDR3 is made up of 16 amino acids. V shed 5 bases and J 0 bases; nucleotides not matched to a gene: 7.

This clonotype was seen more than once but under ten times. The chain uses TRBV14 and TRBJ2-1; TRBD2 aligns across 12 bases. Germline CDR1 and CDR2: SGHDN and FVKESK. This CDR3 is built from 16 residues. Losses at the gene ends were 4 bases for V and 8 bases for J; bases not matched to a gene: 9. The CDR3 reads CASSLTLAGGRDEQFF. In nucleotides, the CDR3 is TGTGCCAGCAGCCTCACCCTAGCGGGGGGGCGGGATGAGCAGTTCTTC.

V and J are TRBV24-1 and TRBJ2-7, with TRBD1 identical over 8 bases. Matching the DNA end better, TRBJ2-5 makes the J call doubtful. The CDR3 sequence is 15 residues long. The germline CDR1 and CDR2 sequences are KGHDR and SFDVKD. This chain's CDR3 is CATSSTGVLWETQYF. The CDR3 DNA sequence: TGTGCCACCAGTTCGACAGGGGTTTTATGGGAGACCCAGTACTTC.

This clonotype was seen just once. The junction departs from germline at one end; a sequencing error may be responsible. The chain uses TRBV12-3 or TRBV12-4 and TRBJ1-2; no reliable D call. The CDR3 is 12 amino acids. CDR3 in amino acids: CAGSLDLYGYTF. The CDR3, as DNA: TGTGCCGGCAGTCTTGACTTATATGGCTACACCTTC.

This clonotype was found many times. The chain recombines TRBV5-1 with TRBJ2-5, with TRBD1 as a possible D gene (6 bases). Germline CDR1 and CDR2: SGHRS and YFSETQ. There are 12 residues in the CDR3. The V and J ends lost 4 bases and 5 bases respectively, with 9 bases between them. This CDR3 reads CASSTQGETQYF. In nucleotides, the CDR3 is TGCGCCAGCAGCACCCAGGGGGAGACCCAGTACTTC.

The genes are TRBV12-3 or TRBV12-4 and TRBJ1-2; no reliable D call. This CDR3 has 14 amino acids. V was shortened by 6 bases and J by 0 bases, with 11 bases between the two germline ends. Here the CDR3 DNA reads TGTGCCAGCAGGATTTTTGGGGCTAACTATGGCTACACCTTC. Its translation is CASRIFGANYGYTF.

This chain uses TRBV3-1 with TRBJ1-5; D remains ambiguous. With 1 base removed from V and 6 bases from J, the gap between germline ends came to 10 bases. This CDR3 region has 14 residues. In germline, CDR1 is LGHDT, CDR2 YNNKEL (reference sequence). The DNA for the CDR3 is TGTGCCAGCAGCCAAGGGACGCCGGCTCAGCCCCAGCATTTT. Translating it yields CASSQGTPAQPQHF.

The CDR3 region is CASSQEIGTEQFF. CDR3 DNA: TGTGCCAGCAGCCAAGAGATAGGGACGGAGCAGTTCTTC. This chain connects TRBV14 to TRBJ2-1, with D perhaps given as TRBD1 or TRBD2 (5 bases each). Germline-derived CDR1 and CDR2 are SGHDN and FVKESK. V dropped 0 bases and J dropped 10 bases, with 10 bases sitting between them. The CDR3 sequence is 13 residues long.

The chain couples TRBV28 to TRBJ2-3; 8 bases align to TRBD2. CDR1 MDHEN and CDR2 SYDVKM come from the germline V gene. V gave up 6 bases and J gave up 6 bases; unmatched junction bases: 8. This CDR3 has 14 residues. CDR3 DNA sequence: TGTGCCAGCAGAAACAGCGGGGGCAGGGATACGCAGTATTTT. This translates into CASRNSGGRDTQYF.

This clonotype was counted a few times. The chain is built from TRBV12-5 and TRBJ2-5; TRBD1 matches at 7 bases. Trimming took 1 base from V and 1 from J; bases not matched to a gene: 6. The CDR3 length is 16 residues. Germline lookup yields CDR1 LGHNT and CDR2 FRNRAP. The chain's CDR3 is CASGLGSRQGQETQYF. In nucleotides, the CDR3 is TGTGCTAGTGGTTTGGGGAGTCGACAGGGCCAAGAGACCCAGTACTTC.

Only a few counts were recorded for this clonotype. The CDR3 region has the DNA TGTGCCACTAGTATTGGGCTAGCGGCCACAGATACGCAGTATTTT. The encoded protein is CATSIGLAATDTQYF. The chain employs TRBV12-3 or TRBV12-4 and TRBJ2-3; 7 nucleotides line up with TRBD2. The CDR3 contains 15 residues. Trimming removed 10 bases from V and 2 bases from J; junction bases left unmatched: 12.